The T cell receptor beta chain under discussion was sequenced for a study of T cells in localized non-small cell lung cancer. The germline V gene has CDR1 LNHNV and CDR2 YYDKDF (reference sequence). The CDR3 covers 13 residues. V lost 3 bases, J lost 1 base, and 6 bases lay in between. Overall study findings and caveats: Detection in adjacent lung was observed for a median 57 of the top 100 tumor clones.

This table comes from immunoSEQ multiplex PCR, and its TCRdb copy is limited to in-frame clones, with some not included. The sample has 23,000 or so clones, approximately 88% seen once. With respect to this clone: Its antigen is still unknown.

The sample was peripheral blood mononuclear cells, taken before any cancer treatment. The sequence was obtained from a male donor aged 60 or older with stage II lung adenocarcinoma. The chain employs TRBV15 and TRBJ1-2; D unresolved. DNA for the CDR3: TGTGCCACCAGCAGGGAGGATAACTATGGCTACACCTTC. Translated: CATSREDNYGYTF.